This is a list of T cell receptor beta chains from one sample in a study of cytomegalovirus exposure and HLA in healthy donors. Assay: immunoSEQ multiplex PCR; the TCRdb copy retains only in-frame clones and omits some. Of about 160,000 clones in the sample, roughly 80% were seen once. Material for sequencing was PBMCs. These receptors were collected from a male donor in good health and CMV-seropositive. CDR3s include the opening cysteine and the closing phenylalanine or tryptophan. A D gene is named only where the DNA matches it firmly. Size is stated for part of the rows, as once, few or many counts, or as a class when the clone is expanded.

d_gene: NA; j_gene: TRBJ2-7; abundance: NA; v_gene: TRBV7-2; CDR3aa: CASSLLARGSGEQYF; CDR3nt: TGTGCCAGCAGCTTACTGGCCAGGGGATCTGGGGAGCAGTACTTC
d_gene: NA; j_gene: TRBJ1-1; abundance: NA; v_gene: TRBV9; CDR3aa: CASSAFGTEAFF; CDR3nt: TGTGCCAGCAGCGCTTTCGGCACTGAAGCTTTCTTT
d_gene: NA; j_gene: TRBJ1-2; abundance: NA; v_gene: TRBV30; CDR3aa: CAWGIRGYGYTF; CDR3nt: TGTGCCTGGGGGATTCGGGGGTATGGCTACACCTTC
d_gene: NA; j_gene: TRBJ2-3; abundance: few; v_gene: TRBV5-1; CDR3aa: CASSPSLTQDTQYF; CDR3nt: TGCGCCAGCAGCCCCTCACTTACACAGGATACGCAGTATTTT
d_gene: TRBD1; j_gene: TRBJ1-2; abundance: NA; v_gene: TRBV5-5; CDR3aa: CASSPDRGRGWGIAF; CDR3nt: TGTGCCAGCAGTCCGGACAGGGGGCGCGGATGGGGAATCGCGTTC
d_gene: NA; j_gene: TRBJ2-3; abundance: few; v_gene: TRBV19; CDR3aa: CASSILTGLDTQYF; CDR3nt: TGTGCCAGTAGTATTCTGACAGGTCTAGATACGCAGTATTTT
d_gene: NA; j_gene: TRBJ1-1; abundance: NA; v_gene: TRBV6-5; CDR3aa: CASSYDAQGEAFF; CDR3nt: TGTGCCAGCAGTTACGACGCCCAGGGTGAAGCTTTCTTT
d_gene: TRBD2; j_gene: TRBJ2-1; abundance: NA; v_gene: TRBV6-6; CDR3aa: CAGPGTSMVRVQFF; CDR3nt: TGTGCCGGACCCGGGACTAGTATGGTAAGGGTGCAGTTCTTC
d_gene: NA; j_gene: TRBJ2-1; abundance: NA; v_gene: TRBV27; CDR3aa: CASSLSGSVNYNEQFF; CDR3nt: TGTGCCAGCAGTTTATCTGGGAGTGTGAACTACAATGAGCAGTTCTTC
d_gene: TRBD2; j_gene: TRBJ2-5; abundance: NA; v_gene: TRBV7-4; CDR3aa: CASSLGTSGIETQYF; CDR3nt: TGTGCCAGCAGCTTAGGAACTAGCGGGATTGAGACCCAGTACTTC
d_gene: NA; j_gene: TRBJ1-2; abundance: NA; v_gene: TRBV7-6; CDR3aa: CASSLDGGSGGYTF; CDR3nt: TGTGCCAGCAGCTTAGACGGGGGTAGCGGTGGCTACACCTTC
d_gene: TRBD1; j_gene: TRBJ2-7; abundance: once; v_gene: TRBV27; CDR3aa: CASSWGTVYSYEQYF; CDR3nt: TGTGCCAGCAGCTGGGGGACAGTATACTCCTACGAGCAGTACTTC
d_gene: TRBD2; j_gene: TRBJ2-5; abundance: NA; v_gene: TRBV7-9; CDR3aa: CASSQTSGQETQYF; CDR3nt: TGTGCCAGCAGCCAGACTAGCGGACAAGAGACCCAGTACTTC
d_gene: TRBD1; j_gene: TRBJ1-2; abundance: NA; v_gene: TRBV27; CDR3aa: CASSLVNRGGYTF; CDR3nt: TGTGCCAGCAGTTTGGTAAACAGGGGTGGCTACACCTTC
d_gene: NA; j_gene: TRBJ1-1; abundance: NA; v_gene: TRBV6-4; CDR3aa: CASSDRRNTEAFF; CDR3nt: TGTGCCAGCAGTGATAGGAGGAACACTGAAGCTTTCTTT
d_gene: NA; j_gene: TRBJ1-3; abundance: NA; v_gene: TRBV2; CDR3aa: CASSDIQGGGNTIYF; CDR3nt: TGTGCCAGCAGTGATATACAGGGCGGCGGAAACACCATATATTTT
d_gene: NA; j_gene: TRBJ1-2; abundance: once; v_gene: TRBV5-1; CDR3aa: CASSLDLGAGGYTF; CDR3nt: TGCGCCAGCAGCTTGGACCTAGGGGCAGGTGGCTACACCTTC
d_gene: TRBD1; j_gene: TRBJ2-1; abundance: few; v_gene: TRBV14; CDR3aa: CASTTGGGQGASEQFF; CDR3nt: TGTGCCAGCACCACCGGAGGGGGACAGGGGGCCAGTGAGCAGTTCTTC
d_gene: NA; j_gene: TRBJ2-2; abundance: NA; v_gene: TRBV11-3; CDR3aa: CASSLGGRNTGELFF; CDR3nt: TGTGCCAGCAGCTTAGGTGGGAGAAACACCGGGGAGCTGTTTTTT
d_gene: NA; j_gene: TRBJ1-2; abundance: NA; v_gene: TRBV2; CDR3aa: CATSTGNGYTF; CDR3nt: TGTGCCACCTCAACAGGGAATGGCTACACCTTC
d_gene: TRBD1; j_gene: TRBJ2-3; abundance: few; v_gene: TRBV5-6; CDR3aa: CASRRTGGLTDTQYF; CDR3nt: TGTGCCAGCAGACGGACAGGGGGCCTCACAGATACGCAGTATTTT
d_gene: TRBD2; j_gene: TRBJ2-7; abundance: NA; v_gene: TRBV4-3; CDR3aa: CASSQVTGLAGVQYF; CDR3nt: TGCGCCAGCAGCCAAGTCACCGGACTAGCGGGAGTGCAGTACTTC
d_gene: TRBD1; j_gene: TRBJ2-1; abundance: few; v_gene: TRBV5-5; CDR3aa: CASSDWDRDHNEQFF; CDR3nt: TGTGCCAGCAGCGATTGGGACAGGGACCACAATGAGCAGTTCTTC
d_gene: NA; j_gene: TRBJ2-5; abundance: NA; v_gene: TRBV19; CDR3aa: CASSGGARETQYF; CDR3nt: TGTGCCAGTAGTGGGGGGGCGAGGGAGACCCAGTACTTC
d_gene: TRBD1; j_gene: TRBJ2-5; abundance: NA; v_gene: TRBV28; CDR3aa: CASNPSGTAGGTQYF; CDR3nt: TGTGCCAGCAACCCCTCGGGGACAGCAGGGGGGACCCAGTACTTC
d_gene: NA; j_gene: TRBJ2-6; abundance: NA; v_gene: TRBV2; CDR3aa: CASREQGSGANVLTF; CDR3nt: TGTGCCAGCAGGGAACAGGGCTCTGGGGCCAACGTCCTGACTTTC
d_gene: TRBD1; j_gene: TRBJ2-3; abundance: few; v_gene: TRBV2; CDR3aa: CASSWTARGTDTQYF; CDR3nt: TGTGCCAGCAGTTGGACGGCCAGGGGGACAGATACGCAGTATTTT
d_gene: TRBD1; j_gene: TRBJ2-1; abundance: NA; v_gene: TRBV2; CDR3aa: CASSDGTGGTEQFF; CDR3nt: TGTGCCAGCAGTGACGGGACAGGGGGCACTGAGCAGTTCTTC
d_gene: NA; j_gene: TRBJ1-2; abundance: NA; v_gene: TRBV18; CDR3aa: CASSPPGGRHGGYTF; CDR3nt: TGTGCCAGCTCACCACCGGGGGGGCGCCACGGTGGCTACACCTTC
d_gene: TRBD1; j_gene: TRBJ1-2; abundance: NA; v_gene: TRBV28; CDR3aa: CASRATGAPYGYTF; CDR3nt: TGTGCCAGCAGGGCGACAGGGGCGCCCTATGGCTACACCTTC
d_gene: NA; j_gene: TRBJ2-5; abundance: once; v_gene: TRBV18; CDR3aa: CASSPDDRYQETQYF; CDR3nt: TGTGCCAGCTCACCAGATGACAGGTACCAAGAGACCCAGTACTTC
d_gene: NA; j_gene: TRBJ2-6; abundance: NA; v_gene: TRBV29-1; CDR3aa: CSVLDGAGANVLTF; CDR3nt: TGCAGCGTTCTAGACGGTGCTGGGGCCAACGTCCTGACTTTC
d_gene: NA; j_gene: TRBJ2-7; abundance: NA; v_gene: TRBV9; CDR3aa: CASSARVGAEEQYF; CDR3nt: TGTGCCAGCAGCGCCCGGGTGGGGGCGGAGGAGCAGTACTTC
d_gene: TRBD1; j_gene: TRBJ1-1; abundance: NA; v_gene: TRBV7-8; CDR3aa: CASSLGAQGDWTEAFF; CDR3nt: TGTGCCAGCAGCTTAGGGGCCCAGGGGGATTGGACTGAAGCTTTCTTT
d_gene: NA; j_gene: TRBJ1-2; abundance: NA; v_gene: TRBV30; CDR3aa: CAWGLQGYYTF; CDR3nt: TGTGCCTGGGGCTTGCAGGGATACTACACCTTC
d_gene: NA; j_gene: TRBJ1-1; abundance: once; v_gene: TRBV4-1; CDR3aa: CASSQERRGRDTEAFF; CDR3nt: TGCGCCAGCAGCCAAGAACGGAGGGGACGGGACACTGAAGCTTTCTTT
d_gene: TRBD1; j_gene: TRBJ1-2; abundance: NA; v_gene: TRBV6-5; CDR3aa: CASSYSPGGSNYGYTF; CDR3nt: TGTGCCAGCAGTTACTCGCCAGGGGGCTCGAACTATGGCTACACCTTC
d_gene: TRBD1; j_gene: TRBJ2-1; abundance: once; v_gene: TRBV28; CDR3aa: CASSLGQGRRNEQFF; CDR3nt: TGTGCCAGCAGTTTGGGACAGGGGAGGCGCAATGAGCAGTTCTTC
d_gene: TRBD2; j_gene: TRBJ2-2; abundance: once; v_gene: TRBV9; CDR3aa: CASSVAGSGSGTGELFF; CDR3nt: TGTGCCAGCAGCGTAGCTGGCAGCGGGAGCGGCACCGGGGAGCTGTTTTTT
d_gene: NA; j_gene: TRBJ2-7; abundance: NA; v_gene: TRBV27; CDR3aa: CASSLGAPTYEQYF; CDR3nt: TGTGCCAGCAGTTTAGGGGCACCTACCTACGAGCAGTACTTC
d_gene: TRBD1; j_gene: TRBJ2-5; abundance: NA; v_gene: TRBV14; CDR3aa: CASSRRTGQETQYF; CDR3nt: TGTGCCAGCAGCCGTCGGACAGGCCAAGAGACCCAGTACTTC
d_gene: TRBD2; j_gene: TRBJ2-1; abundance: NA; v_gene: TRBV19; CDR3aa: CASSIEGGRLAGFNEQFF; CDR3nt: TGTGCCAGTAGTATTGAGGGGGGAAGGCTAGCGGGATTCAATGAGCAGTTCTTC
d_gene: TRBD1; j_gene: TRBJ2-2; abundance: once; v_gene: TRBV7-2; CDR3aa: CASSLRTGGAGELFF; CDR3nt: TGTGCCAGCAGCTTAAGGACAGGGGGCGCCGGGGAGCTGTTTTTT
d_gene: NA; j_gene: TRBJ2-1; abundance: NA; v_gene: TRBV7-2; CDR3aa: CASSQVGNEQFF; CDR3nt: TGTGCCAGCAGCCAGGTGGGTAATGAGCAGTTCTTC
d_gene: TRBD2; j_gene: TRBJ2-1; abundance: NA; v_gene: TRBV28; CDR3aa: CSTSGTYNEQFF; CDR3nt: TGTTCGACTAGCGGGACCTACAATGAGCAGTTCTTC
d_gene: TRBD2; j_gene: TRBJ2-1; abundance: NA; v_gene: TRBV25-1; CDR3aa: CASSERGGGAHNEQFF; CDR3nt: TGTGCCAGCAGTGAAAGAGGCGGGGGGGCCCACAATGAGCAGTTCTTC
d_gene: NA; j_gene: TRBJ2-1; abundance: NA; v_gene: TRBV7-9; CDR3aa: CASSSPRADEQFF; CDR3nt: TGTGCCAGCAGCTCCCCGAGGGCAGATGAGCAGTTCTTC
d_gene: NA; j_gene: TRBJ1-5; abundance: NA; v_gene: TRBV30; CDR3aa: CAWSVESNSNQPQHF; CDR3nt: TGTGCCTGGAGTGTGGAGAGCAATAGCAATCAGCCCCAGCATTTT
d_gene: TRBD1; j_gene: TRBJ2-5; abundance: once; v_gene: TRBV2; CDR3aa: CASSGGTGYF; CDR3nt: TGTGCCAGCAGTGGGGGGACAGGTTACTTC
d_gene: NA; j_gene: TRBJ2-5; abundance: NA; v_gene: TRBV7-9; CDR3aa: CASSLAGGRGGQYF; CDR3nt: TGTGCCAGCAGCTTAGCGGGGGGACGGGGTGGCCAGTACTTC
d_gene: NA; j_gene: TRBJ1-3; abundance: NA; v_gene: TRBV6-6; CDR3aa: CASHGGSGNTIYF; CDR3nt: TGTGCCAGCCATGGGGGGTCTGGAAACACCATATATTTT
d_gene: NA; j_gene: TRBJ1-2; abundance: once; v_gene: TRBV6-6; CDR3aa: CASSPLMYYGYTF; CDR3nt: TGTGCCAGCAGCCCTTTAATGTACTATGGCTACACCTTC
d_gene: NA; j_gene: TRBJ2-7; abundance: NA; v_gene: TRBV25-1; CDR3aa: CASSEYSTQALLIF; CDR3nt: TGTGCCAGCAGTGAATATTCAACACAGGCGCTTCTGATCTTC
d_gene: NA; j_gene: TRBJ1-3; abundance: NA; v_gene: TRBV27; CDR3aa: CASSSQGSPSGNTIYF; CDR3nt: TGTGCCAGCAGTTCACAGGGTTCTCCCTCTGGAAACACCATATATTTT
d_gene: NA; j_gene: TRBJ2-7; abundance: once; v_gene: TRBV28; CDR3aa: CASSSPGGPDGLKQYF; CDR3nt: TGTGCCAGCAGTTCGCCTGGAGGTCCGGATGGGTTGAAGCAGTACTTC
d_gene: TRBD2; j_gene: TRBJ2-2; abundance: NA; v_gene: TRBV5-1; CDR3aa: CATSGPANTGELFF; CDR3nt: TGCGCCACTAGCGGACCCGCGAACACCGGGGAGCTGTTTTTT
d_gene: TRBD1; j_gene: TRBJ2-5; abundance: few; v_gene: TRBV4-1; CDR3aa: CASSQEWTGSRETQYF; CDR3nt: TGCGCCAGCAGCCAAGAGTGGACAGGGTCTCGGGAGACCCAGTACTTC
d_gene: NA; j_gene: TRBJ2-2; abundance: NA; v_gene: TRBV9; CDR3aa: CASSVGGLQNTGELFF; CDR3nt: TGTGCCAGCAGCGTAGGGGGACTCCAGAACACCGGGGAGCTGTTTTTT
d_gene: TRBD2; j_gene: TRBJ2-3; abundance: NA; v_gene: TRBV6-5; CDR3aa: CASSKRGGADTQYF; CDR3nt: TGTGCCAGCAGTAAGCGGGGTGGAGCAGATACGCAGTATTTT